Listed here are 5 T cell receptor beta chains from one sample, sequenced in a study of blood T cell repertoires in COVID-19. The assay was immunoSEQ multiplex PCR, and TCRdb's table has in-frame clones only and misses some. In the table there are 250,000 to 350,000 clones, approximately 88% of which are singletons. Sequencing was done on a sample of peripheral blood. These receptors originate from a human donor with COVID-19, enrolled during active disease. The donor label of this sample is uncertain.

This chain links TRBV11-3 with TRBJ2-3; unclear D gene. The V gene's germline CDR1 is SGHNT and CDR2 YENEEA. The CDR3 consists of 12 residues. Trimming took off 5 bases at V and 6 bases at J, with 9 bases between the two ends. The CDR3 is CASSSQRDTQYF. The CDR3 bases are TGTGCCAGCAGCAGTCAACGGGATACGCAGTATTTT.

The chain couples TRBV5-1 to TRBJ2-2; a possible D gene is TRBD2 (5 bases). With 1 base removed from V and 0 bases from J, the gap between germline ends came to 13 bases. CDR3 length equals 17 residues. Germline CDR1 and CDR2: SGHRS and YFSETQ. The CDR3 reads CASSLPDGVANTGELFF. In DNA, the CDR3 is TGCGCCAGCAGCTTGCCCGACGGGGTCGCGAACACCGGGGAGCTGTTTTTT. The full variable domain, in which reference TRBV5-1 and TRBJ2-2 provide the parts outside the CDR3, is KAGVTQTPRYLIKTRGQQVTLSCSPISGHRSVSWYQQTPGQGLQFLFEYFSETQRNKGNFPGRFSGRQFSNSRSEMNVSTLELGDSALYLCASSLPDGVANTGELFFGEGSRLTVL.

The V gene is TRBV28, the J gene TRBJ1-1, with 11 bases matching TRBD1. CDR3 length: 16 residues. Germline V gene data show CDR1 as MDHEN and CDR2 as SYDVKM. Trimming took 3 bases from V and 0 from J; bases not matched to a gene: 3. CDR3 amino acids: CASSFGTGGVNTEAFF. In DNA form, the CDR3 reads TGTGCCAGCAGTTTCGGGACAGGGGGAGTGAACACTGAAGCTTTCTTT.

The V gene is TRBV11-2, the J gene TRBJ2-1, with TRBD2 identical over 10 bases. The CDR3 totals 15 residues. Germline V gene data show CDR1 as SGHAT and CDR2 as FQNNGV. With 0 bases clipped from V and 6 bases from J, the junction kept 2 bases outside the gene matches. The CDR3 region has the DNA TGTGCCAGCAGCTTAGAACTAGCGGGGCGCAATGAGCAGTTCTTC. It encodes CASSLELAGRNEQFF. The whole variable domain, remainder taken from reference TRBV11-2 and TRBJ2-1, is EAGVAQSPRYKIIEKRQSVAFWCNPISGHATLYWYQQILGQGPKLLIQFQNNGVVDDSQLPKDRFSAERLKGVDSTLKIQPAKLEDSAVYLCASSLELAGRNEQFFGPGTRLTVL.

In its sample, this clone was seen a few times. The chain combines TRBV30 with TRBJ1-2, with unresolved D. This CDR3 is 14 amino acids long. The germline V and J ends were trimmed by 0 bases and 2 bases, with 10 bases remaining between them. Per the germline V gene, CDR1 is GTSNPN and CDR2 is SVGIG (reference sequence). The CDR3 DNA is TGTGCCTGGAGTGTTTTCAGAACGAACTATGGCTACACCTTC. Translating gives CAWSVFRTNYGYTF.